The source of this TCR beta chain is a study of cytomegalovirus exposure and HLA in healthy donors. Points from the study as a whole: A later analysis showed that HLA-associated TCR beta chains had undergone more clonal expansion than equally common others. A later analysis linked a missense DCLRE1C variant to TCR beta V- and J-gene trimming. Diagnosis of cytomegalovirus status made by the classifier reportedly showed high specificity and sensitivity. A prior analysis recorded that most TCR beta V segments were productive about 87% or about 30% of the time.

Comments on this clone: The antigen remains undetermined.

PCR primers comprised 60 Vbeta and 13 Jbeta primers. Assay used: immunoSEQ multiplex PCR; TCRdb lists only in-frame clones, some missing. The sample shows approximately 150,000 clones, around 83% of them seen only once. The CDR3 has 14 amino acids. Trimming stripped 4 bases from V and 4 bases from J, with 15 bases between. Germline V gives CDR1 SGHRS, CDR2 YFSETQ. Source material: PBMCs. The chain uses TRBV5-1 and TRBJ2-7; D is possibly TRBD1 (6 bases). The receptor comes from a man in his fifties in good health and CMV-seropositive. The DNA of the CDR3 is TGCGCCAGCAGCGACCTCCAGGGGCGGTACGAGCAGTACTTC. Protein product: CASSDLQGRYEQYF.